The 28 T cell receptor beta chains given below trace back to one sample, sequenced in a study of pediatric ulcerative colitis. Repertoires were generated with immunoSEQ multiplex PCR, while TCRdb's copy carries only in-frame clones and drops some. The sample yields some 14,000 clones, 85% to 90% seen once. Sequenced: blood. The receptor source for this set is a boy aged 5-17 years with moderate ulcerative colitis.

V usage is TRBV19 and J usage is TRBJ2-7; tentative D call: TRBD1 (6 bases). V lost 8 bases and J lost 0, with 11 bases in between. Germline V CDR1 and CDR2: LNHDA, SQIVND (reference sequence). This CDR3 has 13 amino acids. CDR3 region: CASWGQSSYEQYF. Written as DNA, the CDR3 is TGTGCCAGTTGGGGGCAGAGCTCCTACGAGCAGTACTTC.

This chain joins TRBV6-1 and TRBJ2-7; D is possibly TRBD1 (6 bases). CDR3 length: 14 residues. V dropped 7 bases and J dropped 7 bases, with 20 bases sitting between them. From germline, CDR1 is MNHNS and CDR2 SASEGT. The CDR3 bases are TGTGCCAGCAATGACCCAGGGGAAGTGCGGGAGCAGTACTTC. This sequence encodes CASNDPGEVREQYF.

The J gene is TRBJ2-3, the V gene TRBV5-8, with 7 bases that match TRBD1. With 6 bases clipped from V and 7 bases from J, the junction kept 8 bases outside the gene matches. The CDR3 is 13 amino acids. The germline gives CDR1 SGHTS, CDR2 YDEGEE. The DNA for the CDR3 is TGTGCCAGCAAAAGTGAACAGGGGTATACGCAGTATTTT. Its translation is CASKSEQGYTQYF.

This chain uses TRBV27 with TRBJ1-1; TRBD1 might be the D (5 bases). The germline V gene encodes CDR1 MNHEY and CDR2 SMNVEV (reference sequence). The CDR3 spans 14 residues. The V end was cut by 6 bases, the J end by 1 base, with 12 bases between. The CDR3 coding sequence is TGTGCCAGCAGGCCGGACACCTCGAACACTGAAGCTTTCTTT. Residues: CASRPDTSNTEAFF.

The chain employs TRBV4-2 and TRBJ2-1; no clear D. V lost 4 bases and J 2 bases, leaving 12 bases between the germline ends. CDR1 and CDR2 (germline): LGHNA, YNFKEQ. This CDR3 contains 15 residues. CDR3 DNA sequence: TGTGCCAGCAGCCCCCCGTGGCCCACCTACAATGAGCAGTTCTTC. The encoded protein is CASSPPWPTYNEQFF.

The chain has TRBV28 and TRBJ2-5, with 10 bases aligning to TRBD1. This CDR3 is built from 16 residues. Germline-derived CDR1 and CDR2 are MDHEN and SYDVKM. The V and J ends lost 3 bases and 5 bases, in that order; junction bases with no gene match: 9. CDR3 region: CASSFGIGTGVETQYF. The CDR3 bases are TGTGCCAGCAGTTTCGGAATCGGGACAGGGGTTGAGACCCAGTACTTC.

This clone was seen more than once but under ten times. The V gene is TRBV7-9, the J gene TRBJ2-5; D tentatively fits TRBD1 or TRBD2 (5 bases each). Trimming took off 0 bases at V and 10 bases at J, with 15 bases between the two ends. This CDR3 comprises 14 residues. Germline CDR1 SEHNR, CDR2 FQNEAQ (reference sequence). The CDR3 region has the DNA TGTGCCAGCAGCTTAGCTGGGGACGGCTTGGACCAGTACTTC. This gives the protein CASSLAGDGLDQYF.

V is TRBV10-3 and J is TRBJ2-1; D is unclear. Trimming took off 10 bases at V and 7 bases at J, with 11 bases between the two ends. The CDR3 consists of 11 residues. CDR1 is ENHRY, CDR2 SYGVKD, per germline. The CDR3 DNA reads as TGTGCCACCGCAGTCGGGAATGAGCAGTTCTTC. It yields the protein CATAVGNEQFF.

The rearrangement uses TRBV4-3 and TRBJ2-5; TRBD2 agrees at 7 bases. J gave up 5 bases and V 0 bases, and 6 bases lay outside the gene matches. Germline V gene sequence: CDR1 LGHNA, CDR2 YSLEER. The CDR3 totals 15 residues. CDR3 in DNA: TGCGCCAGCAGCCAAGATAGGGACTACGGGGAGACCCAGTACTTC. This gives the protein CASSQDRDYGETQYF.

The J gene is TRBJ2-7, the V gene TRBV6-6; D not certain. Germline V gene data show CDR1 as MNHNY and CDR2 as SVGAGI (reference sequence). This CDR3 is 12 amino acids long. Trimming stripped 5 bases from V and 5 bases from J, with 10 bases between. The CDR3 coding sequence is TGTGCCAGCAGTCCCGCGGCAGACGAGCAGTACTTC. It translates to CASSPAADEQYF.

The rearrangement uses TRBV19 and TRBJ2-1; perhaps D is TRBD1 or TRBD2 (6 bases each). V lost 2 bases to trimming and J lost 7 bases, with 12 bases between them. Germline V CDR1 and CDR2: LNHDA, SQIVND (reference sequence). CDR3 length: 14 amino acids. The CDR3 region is CASSIRGVWNEQFF. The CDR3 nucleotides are TGTGCCAGTAGTATAAGGGGGGTCTGGAATGAGCAGTTCTTC.

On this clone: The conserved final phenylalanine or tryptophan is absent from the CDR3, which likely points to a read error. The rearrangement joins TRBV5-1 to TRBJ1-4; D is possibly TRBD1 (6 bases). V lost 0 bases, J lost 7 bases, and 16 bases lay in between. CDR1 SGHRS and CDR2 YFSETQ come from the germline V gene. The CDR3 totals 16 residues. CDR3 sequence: CASSLGKQGGGEKLFL. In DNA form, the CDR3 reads TGCGCCAGCAGCTTGGGCAAACAGGGAGGCGGTGAAAAACTGTTTCTT.

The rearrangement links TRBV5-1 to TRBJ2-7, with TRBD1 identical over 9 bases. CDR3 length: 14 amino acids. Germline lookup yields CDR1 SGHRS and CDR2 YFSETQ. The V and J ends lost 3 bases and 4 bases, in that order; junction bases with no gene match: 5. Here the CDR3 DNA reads TGCGCCAGCAGCTGGGGACAGGGTGCATACGAGCAGTACTTC. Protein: CASSWGQGAYEQYF.

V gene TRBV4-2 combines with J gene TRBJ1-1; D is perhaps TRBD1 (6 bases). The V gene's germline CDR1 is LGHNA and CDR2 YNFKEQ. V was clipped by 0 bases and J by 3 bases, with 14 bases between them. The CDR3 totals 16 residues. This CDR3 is CASSQDRRQDDTEAFF. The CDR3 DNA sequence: TGTGCCAGCAGCCAAGATCGTCGACAGGACGACACTGAAGCTTTCTTT.

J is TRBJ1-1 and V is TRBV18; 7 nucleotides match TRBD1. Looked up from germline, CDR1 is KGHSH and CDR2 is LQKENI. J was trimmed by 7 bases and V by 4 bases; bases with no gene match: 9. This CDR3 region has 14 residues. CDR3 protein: CASSLVEGAIEAFF. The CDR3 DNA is TGTGCCAGCTCACTCGTGGAGGGGGCAATTGAAGCTTTCTTT.

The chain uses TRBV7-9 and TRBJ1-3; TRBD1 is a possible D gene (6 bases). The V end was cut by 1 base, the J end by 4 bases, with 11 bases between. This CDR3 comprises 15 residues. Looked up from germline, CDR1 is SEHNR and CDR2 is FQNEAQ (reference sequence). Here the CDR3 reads CASSLGGAFGNTIYF. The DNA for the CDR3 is TGTGCCAGCAGCTTAGGGGGGGCGTTCGGAAACACCATATATTTT.

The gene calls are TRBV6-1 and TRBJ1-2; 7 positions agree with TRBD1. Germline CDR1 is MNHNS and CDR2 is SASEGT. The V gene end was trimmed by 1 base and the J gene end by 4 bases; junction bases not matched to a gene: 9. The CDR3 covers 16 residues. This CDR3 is CASSEVDRSLLYGYTF. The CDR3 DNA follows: TGTGCCAGCAGTGAAGTGGACAGGAGTTTACTCTATGGCTACACCTTC.

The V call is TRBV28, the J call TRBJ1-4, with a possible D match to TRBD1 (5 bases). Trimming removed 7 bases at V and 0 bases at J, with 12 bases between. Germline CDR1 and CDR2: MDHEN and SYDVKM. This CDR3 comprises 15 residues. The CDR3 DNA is TGTGCCAGCATGCGTTGGGGGGCAACTAATGAAAAACTGTTTTTT. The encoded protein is CASMRWGATNEKLFF.

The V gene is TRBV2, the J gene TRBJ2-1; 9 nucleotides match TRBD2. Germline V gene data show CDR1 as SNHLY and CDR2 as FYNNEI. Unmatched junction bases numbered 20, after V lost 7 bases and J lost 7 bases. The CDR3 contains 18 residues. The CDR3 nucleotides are TGTGCCAGCACCAACTTGGGCGGGGGGGCCATTCTTGGGAATGAGCAGTTCTTC. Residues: CASTNLGGGAILGNEQFF.

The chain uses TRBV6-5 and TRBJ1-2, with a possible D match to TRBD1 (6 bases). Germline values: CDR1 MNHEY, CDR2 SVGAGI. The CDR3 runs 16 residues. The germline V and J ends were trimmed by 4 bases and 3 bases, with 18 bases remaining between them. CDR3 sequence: CASSSASPGDDYGYTF. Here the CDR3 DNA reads TGTGCCAGCAGTTCCGCAAGCCCAGGGGATGACTATGGCTACACCTTC.

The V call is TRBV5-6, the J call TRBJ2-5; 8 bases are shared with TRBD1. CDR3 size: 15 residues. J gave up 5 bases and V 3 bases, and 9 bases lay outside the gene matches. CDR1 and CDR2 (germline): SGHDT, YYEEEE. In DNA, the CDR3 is TGTGCCAGCAGCTCACCGGGACAGGAGTTGGAGACCCAGTACTTC. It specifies CASSSPGQELETQYF. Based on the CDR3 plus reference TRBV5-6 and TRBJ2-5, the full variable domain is DAGVTQSPTHLIKTRGQQVTLRCSPKSGHDTVSWYQQALGQGPQFIFQYYEEEERQRGNFPDRFSGHQFPNYSSELNVNALLLGDSALYLCASSSPGQELETQYFGPGTRLLVL.

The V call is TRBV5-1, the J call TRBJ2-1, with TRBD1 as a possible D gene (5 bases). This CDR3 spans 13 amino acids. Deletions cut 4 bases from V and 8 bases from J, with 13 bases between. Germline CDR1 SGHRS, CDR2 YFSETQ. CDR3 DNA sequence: TGCGCCAGCAGCCCGAGGACAAACCATGAGCAGTTCTTC. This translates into CASSPRTNHEQFF.

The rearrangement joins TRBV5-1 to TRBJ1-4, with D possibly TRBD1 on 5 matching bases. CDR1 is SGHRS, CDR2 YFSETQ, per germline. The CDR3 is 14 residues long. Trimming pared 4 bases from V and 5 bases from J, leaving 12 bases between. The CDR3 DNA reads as TGCGCCAGCAGCCGAGACAGACAAAATGAAAAACTGTTTTTT. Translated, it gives CASSRDRQNEKLFF.

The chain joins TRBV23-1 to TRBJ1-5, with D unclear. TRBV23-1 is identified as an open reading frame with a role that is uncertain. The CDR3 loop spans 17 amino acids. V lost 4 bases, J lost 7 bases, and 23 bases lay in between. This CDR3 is CASSPEHQDREPQPQHF. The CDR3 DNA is TGCGCCAGCAGTCCAGAGCACCAGGACCGCGAACCGCAGCCCCAGCATTTT.

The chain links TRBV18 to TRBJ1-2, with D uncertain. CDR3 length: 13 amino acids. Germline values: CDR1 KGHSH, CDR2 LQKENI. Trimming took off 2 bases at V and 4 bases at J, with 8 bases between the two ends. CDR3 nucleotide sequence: TGTGCCAGCTCACCAGACGGCCGCTATGGCTACACCTTC. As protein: CASSPDGRYGYTF.

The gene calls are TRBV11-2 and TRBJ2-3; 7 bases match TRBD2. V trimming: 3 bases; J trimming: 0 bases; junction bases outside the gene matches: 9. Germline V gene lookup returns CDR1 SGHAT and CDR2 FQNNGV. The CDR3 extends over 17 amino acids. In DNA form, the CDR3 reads TGTGCCAGCAGCTTCCTATCCCTTAGCGGGAGCACAGATACGCAGTATTTT. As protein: CASSFLSLSGSTDTQYF.

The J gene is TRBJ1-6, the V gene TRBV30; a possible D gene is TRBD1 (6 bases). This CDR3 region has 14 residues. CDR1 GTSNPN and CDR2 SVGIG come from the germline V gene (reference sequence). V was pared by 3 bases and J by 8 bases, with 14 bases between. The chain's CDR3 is CAWRQTGRYSPLHF. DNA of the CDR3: TGTGCCTGGAGACAGACAGGAAGGTATTCACCCCTCCACTTT. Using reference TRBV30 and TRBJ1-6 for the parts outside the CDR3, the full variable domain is SQTIHQWPATLVQPVGSPLSLECTVEGTSNPNLYWYRQAAGRGLQLLFYSVGIGQISSEVPQNLSASRPQDRQFILSSKKLLLSDSGFYLCAWRQTGRYSPLHFGNGTRLTVT.

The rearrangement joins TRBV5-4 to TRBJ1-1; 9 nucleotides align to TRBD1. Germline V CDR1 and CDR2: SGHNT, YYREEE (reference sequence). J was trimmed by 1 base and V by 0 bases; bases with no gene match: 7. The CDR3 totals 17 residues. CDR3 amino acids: CASSLGSSGQGNTEAFF. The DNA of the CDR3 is TGTGCCAGCAGCTTGGGGAGTTCGGGACAGGGGAACACTGAAGCTTTCTTT.